This entry features one T cell receptor beta chain sequence. What it binds is unknown. Looked up from germline, CDR1 is SEHNR and CDR2 is FQNEAQ (reference sequence). V dropped 5 bases and J dropped 5 bases, with 13 bases sitting between them. CDR3 length equals 14 residues. The data stem from a study of T cell responses to AZD1222 COVID-19 vaccine. The repertoire was sequenced with immunoSEQ multiplex PCR; TCRdb's copy has only in-frame clones and lacks some. The sample yields roughly 90,000 clones, approximately 89% seen once. Study-level findings and limits: Across spike, vaccine-associated CD4 TCRs were found, dominant at 160-218 and 743-854. The study reported that nearly half of spike-specific TCRs target unmutated variant regions.

Both about-4-week and about-12-week second-dose recipients were combined. This sequence originates from an adult who received the AZD1222 COVID-19 vaccine. The V and J genes are TRBV7-9 and TRBJ1-5; a possible D gene is TRBD1 (6 bases). The sequencing used peripheral blood, collected 28 days after the second AZD1222 dose. CDR3 loop: CASSPRQDDQPQHF. DNA of the CDR3: TGTGCCAGCAGCCCTCGACAGGATGATCAGCCCCAGCATTTT.